Shown below are 10 T cell receptor beta chains from a single sample sequenced in a study of blood T cells in healthy people across ages. Next came a second PCR, run for about 7 to 12 cycles, which used a sample-barcoded 5' primer along with a J-beta primer mix. A single record per CDR3 protein comes from TCRdb applying MiXCR to the 5' RACE reads. The data show about 570,000 distinct CDR3 sequences, approximately 25% seen once. Sequencing was done on a sample of blood. The origin of the receptors is an older woman in good health.

A note on this clonotype: Mismatch with germline at one junction end may stem from a read error. The chain links TRBV4-2 to TRBJ2-3; D is perhaps TRBD1 or TRBD2 (5 bases each). CDR3 length: 17 residues. Germline CDR1 reads LGHNA; CDR2 reads YNFKEQ. CDR3 region: CASSLSDGTQVVDAQYF. The CDR3 region has the DNA TGTGCCAGCAGCCTTTCCGACGGGACCCAGGTAGTAGATGCGCAGTATTTT.

The chain couples TRBV7-2 to TRBJ2-6; no clear D. The CDR3 spans 15 residues. Trimming shortened V by 8 bases and J by 0 bases, and 11 bases separated the two germline ends. Looked up from germline, CDR1 is SGHTA and CDR2 is FQGNSA. The CDR3, as DNA: TGTGCCAGCGGAGCTGGAAACTCTGGGGCCAACGTCCTGACTTTC. Translated: CASGAGNSGANVLTF.

The chain links TRBV5-1 to TRBJ2-7, with D possibly TRBD2 on 6 matching bases. The CDR3 extends over 17 amino acids. Trimming shortened V by 0 bases and J by 4 bases, and 20 bases separated the two germline ends. Per germline, CDR1 SGHRS and CDR2 YFSETQ. CDR3 amino acids: CASSLEGFGGGLYEQYF. The CDR3 DNA follows: TGCGCCAGCAGCTTGGAGGGGTTCGGGGGAGGACTATACGAGCAGTACTTC.

The chain uses TRBV9 and TRBJ1-2, with TRBD1 matching over 9 bases. Germline V gene data show CDR1 as SGDLS and CDR2 as YYNGEE. CDR3 length equals 15 residues. V trimming: 3 bases; J trimming: 4 bases; junction bases outside the gene matches: 7. CDR3 sequence reads: CASSGGQGEGYGYTF. The CDR3 nucleotides read TGTGCCAGCAGCGGGGGACAGGGAGAAGGCTATGGCTACACCTTC.

This clonotype was counted only a few times. The chain links TRBV20-1 to TRBJ2-5, with 13 bases that match TRBD2. V was pared by 3 bases and J by 3 bases, with 10 bases of the junction left unmatched. This CDR3 has 17 residues. Germline V gene sequence: CDR1 DFQATT, CDR2 SNEGSKA (reference sequence). The CDR3 DNA is TGCAGTGCTAGCTCCTTCCATGGGACTAGCGGGAAAGAGACCCAGTACTTC. Translating it yields CSASSFHGTSGKETQYF.

V and J are TRBV6-1 and TRBJ2-1, with 8 bases fitting TRBD1. Germline V gives CDR1 MNHNS, CDR2 SASEGT. CDR3 length: 12 amino acids. V gave up 7 bases and J gave up 8 bases; unmatched junction bases: 4. The CDR3, as DNA: TGTGCCAGCACCCTGACAGGGGATGAGCAGTTCTTC. Its translation: CASTLTGDEQFF.

The genes are TRBV20-1 and TRBJ2-7; no clear D gene. V gave up 5 bases and J gave up 6 bases, with 17 bases separating them. This CDR3 is built from 13 residues. Germline V lookup: CDR1 DFQATT, CDR2 SNEGSKA (reference sequence). The CDR3 DNA follows: TGCAGTGCTCCAGAGATTAGTGCGTCCGAGCAGTACTTC. Translation gives CSAPEISASEQYF.

V and J are TRBV20-1 and TRBJ2-6; no reliable D call. Germline values: CDR1 DFQATT, CDR2 SNEGSKA (reference sequence). CDR3 length equals 13 residues. V dropped 5 bases and J dropped 4 bases, with 9 bases sitting between them. The CDR3, as DNA: TGCAGTGCTTATCTCCCCGGGGCCAACGTCCTGACTTTC. It encodes CSAYLPGANVLTF.

This clonotype showed up just a few times. The chain recombines TRBV7-8 with TRBJ2-5; 9 nucleotides align to TRBD1. The better agreement between TRBJ2-1 and the DNA end casts doubt on the J call. The germline CDR1 and CDR2 sequences are SGHVS and FQNEAQ. The CDR3 runs 15 residues. The DNA of the CDR3 is TGTGCCAGCAGCTCCGGACAGGGGTTCATCAATGAGCAGTTCTTC. This sequence encodes CASSSGQGFINEQFF.

The V gene is TRBV5-1, the J gene TRBJ2-1; 7 bases fit TRBD1. Losses at the gene ends were 1 base for V and 4 bases for J; bases not matched to a gene: 2. The V gene's germline CDR1 is SGHRS and CDR2 YFSETQ. The CDR3 contains 14 residues. CDR3 sequence (DNA): TGCGCCAGCAGCTTGAGGACAGGATACAATGAGCAGTTCTTC. Its protein product is CASSLRTGYNEQFF.